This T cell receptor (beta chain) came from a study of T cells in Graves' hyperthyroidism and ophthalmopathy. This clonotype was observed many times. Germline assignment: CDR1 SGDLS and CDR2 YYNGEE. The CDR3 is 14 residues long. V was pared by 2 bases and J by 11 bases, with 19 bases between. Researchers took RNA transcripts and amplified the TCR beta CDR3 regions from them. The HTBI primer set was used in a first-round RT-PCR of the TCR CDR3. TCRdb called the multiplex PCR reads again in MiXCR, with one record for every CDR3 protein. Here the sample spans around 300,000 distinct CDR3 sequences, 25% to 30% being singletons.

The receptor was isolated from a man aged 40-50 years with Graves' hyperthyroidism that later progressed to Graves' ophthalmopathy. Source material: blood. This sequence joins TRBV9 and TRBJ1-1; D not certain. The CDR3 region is CASSVALGLGEAFF. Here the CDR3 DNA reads TGTGCCAGCAGCGTTGCATTGGGTCTCGGTGAGGCTTTCTTT.